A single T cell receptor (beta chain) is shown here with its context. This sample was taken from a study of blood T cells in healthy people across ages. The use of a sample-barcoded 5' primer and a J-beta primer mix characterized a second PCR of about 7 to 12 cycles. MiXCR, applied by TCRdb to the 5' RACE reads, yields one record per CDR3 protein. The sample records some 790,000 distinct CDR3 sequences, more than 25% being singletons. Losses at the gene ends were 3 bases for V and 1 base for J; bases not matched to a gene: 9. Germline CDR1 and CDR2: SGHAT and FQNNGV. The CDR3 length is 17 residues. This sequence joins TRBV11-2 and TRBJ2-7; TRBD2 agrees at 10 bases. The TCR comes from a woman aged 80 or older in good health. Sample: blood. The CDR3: CASSFGLAGDRSYEQYF. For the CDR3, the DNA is TGTGCCAGCAGCTTTGGGCTAGCGGGAGATAGGTCCTACGAGCAGTACTTC. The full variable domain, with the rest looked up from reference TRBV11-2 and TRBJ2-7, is EAGVAQSPRYKIIEKRQSVAFWCNPISGHATLYWYQQILGQGPKLLIQFQNNGVVDDSQLPKDRFSAERLKGVDSTLKIQPAKLEDSAVYLCASSFGLAGDRSYEQYFGPGTRLTVT.